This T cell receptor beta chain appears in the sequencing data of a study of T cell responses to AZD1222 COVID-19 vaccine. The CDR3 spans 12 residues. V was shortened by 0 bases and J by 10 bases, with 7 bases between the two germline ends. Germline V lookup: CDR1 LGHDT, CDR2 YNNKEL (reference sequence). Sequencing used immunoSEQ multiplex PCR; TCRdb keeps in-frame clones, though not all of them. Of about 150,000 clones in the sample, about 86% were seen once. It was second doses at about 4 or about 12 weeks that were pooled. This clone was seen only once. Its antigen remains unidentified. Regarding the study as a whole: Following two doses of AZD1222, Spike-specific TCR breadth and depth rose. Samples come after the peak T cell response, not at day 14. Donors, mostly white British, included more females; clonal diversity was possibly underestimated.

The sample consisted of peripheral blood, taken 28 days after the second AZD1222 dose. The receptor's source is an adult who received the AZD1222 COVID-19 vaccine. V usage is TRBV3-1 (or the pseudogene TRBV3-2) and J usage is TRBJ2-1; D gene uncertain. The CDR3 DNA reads TGTGCCAGCAGCCAAGATGCACGGGAGCAGTTCTTC. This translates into CASSQDAREQFF.